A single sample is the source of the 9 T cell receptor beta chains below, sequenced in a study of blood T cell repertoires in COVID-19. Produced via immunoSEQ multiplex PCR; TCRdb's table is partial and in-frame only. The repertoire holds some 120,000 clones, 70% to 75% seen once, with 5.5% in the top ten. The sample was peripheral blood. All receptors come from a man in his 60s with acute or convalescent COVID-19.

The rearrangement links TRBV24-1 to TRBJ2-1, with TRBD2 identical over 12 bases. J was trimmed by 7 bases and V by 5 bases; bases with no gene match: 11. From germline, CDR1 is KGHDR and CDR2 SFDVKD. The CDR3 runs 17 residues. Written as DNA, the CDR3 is TGTGCCACCAGTGTATCTACTAGCGGGGGGTGGATGAATGAGCAGTTCTTC. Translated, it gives CATSVSTSGGWMNEQFF.

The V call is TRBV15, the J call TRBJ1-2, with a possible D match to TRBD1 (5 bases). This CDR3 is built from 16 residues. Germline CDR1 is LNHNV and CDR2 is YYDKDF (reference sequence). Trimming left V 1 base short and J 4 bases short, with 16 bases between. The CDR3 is CATSRGNQGYTYGYTF. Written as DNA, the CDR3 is TGTGCCACCAGCAGAGGAAACCAGGGCTACACCTATGGCTACACCTTC.

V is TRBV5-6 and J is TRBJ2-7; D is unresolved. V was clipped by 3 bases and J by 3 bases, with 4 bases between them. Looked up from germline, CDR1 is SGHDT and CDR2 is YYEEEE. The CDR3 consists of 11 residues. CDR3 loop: CASSSLYEQYF. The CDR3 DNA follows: TGTGCCAGCAGCTCCCTCTACGAGCAGTACTTC.

DNA of the CDR3: TGCGCCAGCTCCCGGACAGGGGACGCCGACTATGGCTACACCTTC. Its protein is CASSRTGDADYGYTF. The chain combines TRBV5-1 with TRBJ1-2, with 9 bases that match TRBD1. V lost 7 bases, J lost 3 bases, and 10 bases stayed unmatched. The germline CDR1 and CDR2 sequences are SGHRS and YFSETQ. The CDR3 is 15 amino acids.

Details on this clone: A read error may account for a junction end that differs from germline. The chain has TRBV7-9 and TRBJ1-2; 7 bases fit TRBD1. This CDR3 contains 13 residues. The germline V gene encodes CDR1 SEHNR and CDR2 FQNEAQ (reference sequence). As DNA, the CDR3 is TGTGCCAGCAACTTACCGACAGGGTTCGGCTACACCTTC. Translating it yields CASNLPTGFGYTF.

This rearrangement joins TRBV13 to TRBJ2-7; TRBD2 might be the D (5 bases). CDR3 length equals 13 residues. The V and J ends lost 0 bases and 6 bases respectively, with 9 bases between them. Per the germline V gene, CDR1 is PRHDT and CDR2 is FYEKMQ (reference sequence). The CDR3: CASSLGEVGEQYF. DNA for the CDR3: TGTGCCAGCAGCTTAGGGGAGGTCGGCGAGCAGTACTTC.

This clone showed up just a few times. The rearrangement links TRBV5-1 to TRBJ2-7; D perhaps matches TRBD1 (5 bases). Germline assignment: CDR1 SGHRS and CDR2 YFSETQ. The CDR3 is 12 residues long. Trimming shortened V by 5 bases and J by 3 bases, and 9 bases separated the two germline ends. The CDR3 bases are TGCGCCAGCAGGGACACCAACTACGAGCAGTACTTC. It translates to CASRDTNYEQYF. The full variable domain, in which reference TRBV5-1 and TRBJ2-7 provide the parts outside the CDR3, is KAGVTQTPRYLIKTRGQQVTLSCSPISGHRSVSWYQQTPGQGLQFLFEYFSETQRNKGNFPGRFSGRQFSNSRSEMNVSTLELGDSALYLCASRDTNYEQYFGPGTRLTVT.

The CDR3 sequence is CASSLSAGGEKLFF. CDR3 DNA: TGTGCCAGCAGCTTATCGGCAGGAGGTGAAAAACTGTTTTTT. The V gene is TRBV7-9, the J gene TRBJ1-4, with unresolved D. Per the germline V gene, CDR1 is SEHNR and CDR2 is FQNEAQ (reference sequence). The length of the CDR3 is 14 residues. Trimming took off 2 bases at V and 7 bases at J, with 11 bases between the two ends.

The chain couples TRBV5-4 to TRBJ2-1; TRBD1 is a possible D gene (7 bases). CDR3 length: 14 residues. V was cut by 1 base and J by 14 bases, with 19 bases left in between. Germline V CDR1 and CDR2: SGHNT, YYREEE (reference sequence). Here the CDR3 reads CASSLRSSAQGEFF. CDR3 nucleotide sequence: TGTGCCAGCAGCTTGCGGTCTAGCGCTCAGGGGGAGTTCTTC.